In this sample, the clone carrying this TCR beta chain turned up once. Profiling relied on immunoSEQ multiplex PCR, and the TCRdb table lists in-frame clones only, not all of them. The table records around 61,000 clones, approximately 97% of them present only once. The sample belongs to a study of technical replicates of blood from four donors. Per the germline V gene, CDR1 is MNHNS and CDR2 is SASEGT. The CDR3 consists of 14 residues. The germline V and J ends were trimmed by 4 bases and 2 bases, with 10 bases remaining between them. V gene TRBV6-1 combines with J gene TRBJ2-3; D remains unclear. Sequencing was carried out using T cells isolated from PBMCs. This clonotype originated in a human donor in good health. The CDR3 reads CASSVTTVTDTQYF. The CDR3 coding sequence is TGTGCCAGCAGTGTAACGACTGTCACAGATACGCAGTATTTT.